This is a list of T cell receptor beta chains from one sample in a study of blood T cell repertoires in COVID-19. The method was immunoSEQ multiplex PCR; TCRdb's version includes in-frame clones alone and lacks a portion of them. This table holds some 200,000 clones, 82% found once. Sequencing used PBMCs or T cells enriched from blood (not recorded which). Every receptor here comes from a man aged 35-49 years who had recovered from COVID-19. The CDR3 runs from the conserved cysteine through the conserved F or W. Each record gives: V gene, CDR3 protein.

v_call: TRBV5-1; cdr3_aa: CASSFLAGKETQYF
v_call: TRBV6-2/TRBV6-3; cdr3_aa: CASSYSSRVGYTF
v_call: TRBV6-5; cdr3_aa: CASKITSNYGYTF
v_call: TRBV18; cdr3_aa: CASSPPVGRSYNEQFF
v_call: TRBV4-1; cdr3_aa: CASSNEGEGRRPGELFF
v_call: TRBV11-2; cdr3_aa: CASSPDRGREKLFF
v_call: TRBV11-2; cdr3_aa: CASSGTSGTETQYF
v_call: TRBV19; cdr3_aa: CASSWKTGMNTEAFF
v_call: TRBV19; cdr3_aa: CASSNSRGEQFF
v_call: TRBV7-2; cdr3_aa: CASSLNQAGGGGYTF
v_call: TRBV4-3; cdr3_aa: CASSQGTTGNGYTF
v_call: TRBV19; cdr3_aa: CASTLQASSTDTQYF
v_call: TRBV6-5; cdr3_aa: CASRKKGENTEAFF
v_call: TRBV6-6; cdr3_aa: CASSSRTGASSYEQYF
v_call: TRBV10-1; cdr3_aa: CASSEAGRPQETQYF
v_call: TRBV9; cdr3_aa: CASSLGEAGELDTQYF
v_call: TRBV7-2; cdr3_aa: CASSPSGAGAADTQYF
v_call: TRBV14; cdr3_aa: CASSRGEITDTQYF
v_call: TRBV29-1; cdr3_aa: CSVAQSSYEQYF
v_call: TRBV7-9; cdr3_aa: CASSATGEGSPLHF
v_call: TRBV6-2/TRBV6-3; cdr3_aa: CASSYSRNNEQFF
v_call: TRBV18; cdr3_aa: CASSPQTPGQANTEAFF
v_call: TRBV7-8; cdr3_aa: CASSLVRSSYNEQFF
v_call: TRBV5-1; cdr3_aa: CASSLTGGEGYTF
v_call: TRBV5-1; cdr3_aa: CASSLGGASYGYTF
v_call: TRBV24-1; cdr3_aa: CATPPRALPNEQFF
v_call: TRBV10-1; cdr3_aa: CASSEQGHEQYF
v_call: TRBV27; cdr3_aa: CASSLWGRGSTEAFF
v_call: TRBV6-2/TRBV6-3; cdr3_aa: CASSPRLAGITDTQYF
v_call: TRBV7-9; cdr3_aa: CASSLFGGDTQYF
v_call: TRBV30; cdr3_aa: CAWSVPGISNQPQHF
v_call: TRBV6-5; cdr3_aa: CASSYSGRDRDAFF
v_call: TRBV18; cdr3_aa: CASSPQGFQPQHF
v_call: TRBV6-5; cdr3_aa: CASSPLGGGYTF